The 11 T cell receptor beta chains below all came from one sample that was sequenced in a study of blood T cells in healthy people across ages. Sample-barcoded 5' priming and a J-beta primer mix drove a second PCR of roughly 7 to 11 cycles. Via MiXCR, TCRdb re-called the 5' RACE reads, giving one row per CDR3 protein. The data show around 1,000,000 distinct CDR3 sequences, approximately 25% seen once. These sequences were also reported in another study, on T cells of mothers and their children.

The sequencing input was blood. The receptors here all came from a girl aged 2 to 10 in good health.

This chain joins TRBV4-1 and TRBJ1-1; D may be TRBD1 (5 bases). The CDR3 sequence is 15 residues long. CDR1 and CDR2 (germline): MGHRA, YSYEKL. V dropped 2 bases and J dropped 5 bases, with 15 bases sitting between them. In nucleotides, the CDR3 is TGCGCCAGCAGCCAAACGGAGGGGAGGACAACTGAAGCTTTCTTT. Its protein is CASSQTEGRTTEAFF.

This clonotype was seen only a few times. The V and J genes are TRBV4-1 and TRBJ1-4; unclear D gene. This CDR3 is built from 15 residues. V lost 1 base and J lost 0, with 6 bases in between. Germline V gene sequence: CDR1 MGHRA, CDR2 YSYEKL. The CDR3 region is CASSQVPATNEKLFF. The DNA for the CDR3 is TGCGCCAGCAGCCAAGTCCCCGCAACTAATGAAAAACTGTTTTTT.

V gene TRBV2 combines with J gene TRBJ2-7, with 11 positions matching TRBD1. TRBJ2-1 matches the DNA end more closely, so the J call is doubtful. The germline CDR1 and CDR2 sequences are SNHLY and FYNNEI. The CDR3 consists of 14 residues. The chain's CDR3 is CASSGDRGIGEQFF. The CDR3 nucleotides are TGTGCCAGCAGTGGGGACAGGGGGATCGGTGAGCAGTTCTTC.

The chain uses TRBV20-1 and TRBJ2-7; no clear D gene. The V gene's germline CDR1 is DFQATT and CDR2 SNEGSKA (reference sequence). The germline V and J ends were trimmed by 4 bases and 3 bases, with 16 bases remaining between them. CDR3 length equals 14 residues. The CDR3 sequence is CSAIRRGGIYEQYF. The CDR3 DNA reads as TGCAGTGCTATTCGTCGTGGTGGGATCTACGAGCAGTACTTC.

The CDR3 coding sequence is TGTGCCAGCAGTTTGCGGCGGGGAGTTCTAGCCAAAAACATTCAGTACTTC. It codes for CASSLRRGVLAKNIQYF. The chain is built from TRBV12-3 or TRBV12-4 and TRBJ2-4; possibly TRBD2 for D (6 bases). V gave up 3 bases and J gave up 0 bases, with 15 bases separating them. CDR3 length: 17 residues.

This clonotype showed up many times. The rearrangement joins TRBV7-9 to TRBJ2-2; D uncertain. The CDR3 loop spans 16 amino acids. The germline gives CDR1 SEHNR, CDR2 FQNEAQ (reference sequence). Trimming pared 4 bases from V and 3 bases from J, leaving 15 bases between. The CDR3 DNA is TGTGCCAGCAGCTATGATTTTGTTGGGGACACCGGGGAGCTGTTTTTT. This translates into CASSYDFVGDTGELFF. The variable domain in full, with the rest retrieved from reference TRBV7-9 and TRBJ2-2, is DTGVSQNPRHKITKRGQNVTFRCDPISEHNRLYWYRQTLGQGPEFLTYFQNEAQLEKSRLLSDRFSAERPKGSFSTLEIQRTEQGDSAMYLCASSYDFVGDTGELFFGEGSRLTVL.

The chain couples TRBV25-1 to TRBJ1-2; D ambiguous. Trimming took off 0 bases at V and 3 bases at J, with 14 bases between the two ends. The CDR3 is made up of 16 amino acids. Germline V lookup: CDR1 MGHDK, CDR2 SYGVNS. The CDR3, as DNA: TGTGCCAGCAGTGAATACCGTACCGGGATTCACTATGGCTACACCTTC. This codes for CASSEYRTGIHYGYTF.

The chain couples TRBV29-1 to TRBJ1-1; D gene unclear. V lost 7 bases to trimming and J lost 1 base, with 7 bases between them. Per the germline V gene, CDR1 is SQVTM and CDR2 is ANQGSEA. The CDR3 is made up of 11 amino acids. DNA of the CDR3: TGCAGCGCCCAGCGGAACACTGAAGCTTTCTTT. The encoded protein is CSAQRNTEAFF.

This clonotype was seen a handful of times. The V and J genes are TRBV2 and TRBJ2-5, with TRBD1 identical over 9 bases. With 2 bases clipped from V and 4 bases from J, the junction kept 2 bases outside the gene matches. Germline V gene lookup returns CDR1 SNHLY and CDR2 FYNNEI. CDR3 length: 14 amino acids. CDR3 bases: TGTGCCAGCAGTGAAAGGACAGGGGCAGAGACCCAGTACTTC. Its protein product is CASSERTGAETQYF.

The chain joins TRBV29-1 to TRBJ1-2; 7 bases are a match to TRBD1. The germline CDR1 and CDR2 sequences are SQVTM and ANQGSEA. After removal of 6 bases from V and 0 bases from J, the junction contained 7 bases not matched to a gene. The CDR3 contains 14 residues. CDR3 nucleotide sequence: TGCAGCGTGGAGGACAGGATCGCTAACTATGGCTACACCTTC. Translation gives CSVEDRIANYGYTF.

The CDR3 spells CASSSSWDSLNTEAFF. The CDR3 nucleotides are TGTGCCAGCAGCTCCAGTTGGGACAGTTTGAACACTGAAGCTTTCTTT. This sequence joins TRBV7-3 and TRBJ1-1; 7 bases agree with TRBD1. Germline CDR1 SGHTA, CDR2 FQGTGA. This CDR3 is built from 16 residues. Losses at the gene ends were 4 bases for V and 0 bases for J; bases not matched to a gene: 8.